What follows are 30 T cell receptor beta chains derived from one specimen sequenced in a study of cytomegalovirus exposure and HLA in healthy donors. Use of 60 Vbeta and 13 Jbeta primers characterized the PCR. TCRdb's table, derived via immunoSEQ multiplex PCR, lists solely in-frame clones and lacks some. The sample consists of 95,000 to 100,000 clones, around 83% of them appearing once. Sequencing was done on a sample of PBMCs. The receptor source for this set is a female donor in good health and CMV-seropositive.

The genes are TRBV10-3 and TRBJ1-1, with 7 nucleotides matching TRBD1. V was pared by 6 bases and J by 1 base, with 8 bases of the junction left unmatched. Looked up from germline, CDR1 is ENHRY and CDR2 is SYGVKD. This CDR3 contains 15 residues. CDR3 region: CAISITGQPNTEAFF. As DNA, the CDR3 is TGTGCCATCAGCATTACGGGACAGCCGAACACTGAAGCTTTCTTT.

The chain has TRBV15 and TRBJ1-1; 8 nucleotides match TRBD1. Trimming cost V 0 bases and J 6 bases; bases outside gene matches: 3. The CDR3 loop spans 14 amino acids. Germline-derived CDR1 and CDR2 are LNHNV and YYDKDF (reference sequence). The CDR3 coding sequence is TGTGCCACCAGCAGAGACAGGGGGCAACCTGAAGCTTTCTTT. Its translation is CATSRDRGQPEAFF. The variable domain in full, with the rest retrieved from reference TRBV15 and TRBJ1-1, is DAMVIQNPRYQVTQFGKPVTLSCSQTLNHNVMYWYQQKSSQAPKLLFHYYDKDFNNEADTPDNFQSRRPNTSFCFLDIRSPGLGDTAMYLCATSRDRGQPEAFFGQGTRLTVV.

The rearrangement links TRBV19 to TRBJ1-1, with 7 bases matching TRBD1. Unmatched junction bases numbered 8, after V lost 6 bases and J lost 4 bases. This CDR3 has 14 amino acids. Germline CDR1 LNHDA, CDR2 SQIVND (reference sequence). The CDR3 DNA reads as TGTGCCAGTAGGGTCGACAGGGCGGTCACTGAAGCTTTCTTT. Translating it yields CASRVDRAVTEAFF. The variable domain in full, with the rest retrieved from reference TRBV19 and TRBJ1-1, is DGGITQSPKYLFRKEGQNVTLSCEQNLNHDAMYWYRQDPGQGLRLIYYSQIVNDFQKGDIAEGYSVSREKKESFPLTVTSAQKNPTAFYLCASRVDRAVTEAFFGQGTRLTVV.

The chain carries TRBV5-1 and TRBJ1-1; TRBD1 agrees at 9 bases. The CDR3 covers 14 residues. Germline values: CDR1 SGHRS, CDR2 YFSETQ. The ends lost 0 bases at V and 7 bases at J; junction bases unmatched: 4. The CDR3 reads CASSLAGGQGEAFF. In nucleotides, the CDR3 is TGCGCCAGCAGCTTGGCCGGGGGACAGGGTGAAGCTTTCTTT.

The chain uses TRBV7-9 and TRBJ2-1; TRBD2 aligns across 8 bases. The V segment lost 7 bases and the J segment 7 bases; nucleotides outside the gene matches: 3. Germline-derived CDR1 and CDR2 are SEHNR and FQNEAQ (reference sequence). This CDR3 has 12 residues. The CDR3 DNA follows: TGTGCCAGCAACTCGGGGGGGAATGAGCAGTTCTTC. Translated: CASNSGGNEQFF.

The chain couples TRBV7-3 to TRBJ2-5; D call uncertain. The CDR3 length is 16 residues. Trimming cost V 5 bases and J 5 bases, with 21 bases left between them. Per germline, CDR1 SGHTA and CDR2 FQGTGA. This chain's CDR3 is CASSPVFSPSRETQYF. The CDR3 nucleotides read TGTGCCAGCAGCCCCGTTTTCTCCCCCTCCCGGGAGACCCAGTACTTC.

The CDR3: CASSSVDVRVDTEAFF. CDR3 coding DNA: TGTGCCAGCAGTTCGGTCGATGTGAGAGTTGACACTGAAGCTTTCTTT. The V and J genes are TRBV28 and TRBJ1-1; D not certain. The CDR3 covers 16 residues. The V end lost 4 bases, the J end lost 3 bases, and 18 bases lay between the germline ends. Germline V lookup: CDR1 MDHEN, CDR2 SYDVKM.

The chain combines TRBV29-1 with TRBJ1-1; TRBD1 is a possible D gene (6 bases). Germline CDR1 reads SQVTM; CDR2 reads ANQGSEA. Trimming removed 4 bases from V and 5 bases from J, with 17 bases in between. This CDR3 is 14 amino acids long. DNA for the CDR3: TGCAGCGTTGTGACAGGCTCTATCGGTACTGAAGCTTTCTTT. Amino acid sequence: CSVVTGSIGTEAFF.

The chain recombines TRBV2 with TRBJ2-1; 7 positions match TRBD2. The junction had 7 bases not matched to a gene; V was cut back by 2 bases and J by 3 bases. Germline values: CDR1 SNHLY, CDR2 FYNNEI. The CDR3 has 16 amino acids. The CDR3 DNA sequence: TGTGCCAGCAGTGAATATGGGGGAGGGAGCTACAATGAGCAGTTCTTC. Encoded protein: CASSEYGGGSYNEQFF.

About this clone: The junction shows a germline mismatch at one end, possibly a read error. In the same sample, other DNA sequences code for this CDR3. V gene TRBV7-9 combines with J gene TRBJ1-6, with 10 bases that match TRBD1. Germline V lookup: CDR1 SEHNR, CDR2 FQNEAQ (reference sequence). This CDR3 has 16 amino acids. For the CDR3, the DNA is TGTGCCAGCAGCTCCGACAGGGGGCGATTTTATTCACCCCTCCACTTC. Amino acid sequence: CASSSDRGRFYSPLHF.

The chain carries TRBV5-6 and TRBJ1-6; 7 bases line up with TRBD1. Trimming at V came to 2 bases and at J to 7 bases, leaving 6 bases not matched to a gene. Germline V gene data show CDR1 as SGHDT and CDR2 as YYEEEE. The CDR3 is 15 amino acids. CDR3 bases: TGTGCCAGCAGCTTTGAGCAGGGGGGAAATTCACCCCTCCACTTT. It yields the protein CASSFEQGGNSPLHF.

The J gene is TRBJ2-3, the V gene TRBV2, with 9 bases fitting TRBD1. J gave up 3 bases and V 6 bases, and 7 bases lay outside the gene matches. From germline, CDR1 is SNHLY and CDR2 FYNNEI. The CDR3 consists of 15 residues. CDR3 bases: TGTGCCAGCAGGGCAGACAGGGGGAGAACAGATACGCAGTATTTT. This translates into CASRADRGRTDTQYF.

J is TRBJ2-5 and V is TRBV7-2, with TRBD1 matching over 7 bases. From germline, CDR1 is SGHTA and CDR2 FQGNSA. The CDR3 contains 14 residues. With 3 bases clipped from V and 4 bases from J, the junction kept 5 bases outside the gene matches. The CDR3 region is CASSFLGGGETQYF. The DNA for the CDR3 is TGTGCCAGCAGCTTCCTAGGGGGCGGAGAGACCCAGTACTTC.

The chain carries TRBV10-3 and TRBJ2-2; TRBD2 matches 8 bases. Germline V gene lookup returns CDR1 ENHRY and CDR2 SYGVKD. Germline trimming cut 4 bases from V and 2 bases from J; bases unmatched to any gene: 3. This CDR3 spans 15 amino acids. The CDR3 nucleotides are TGTGCCATCAGTGTTAGCGGGGTAAACACCGGGGAGCTGTTTTTT. Translating it yields CAISVSGVNTGELFF.

The chain is built from TRBV5-1 and TRBJ2-7; 10 nucleotides match TRBD1. This CDR3 contains 15 residues. J lost 5 bases, V lost 5 bases, and 10 bases had no gene match. CDR1 SGHRS and CDR2 YFSETQ come from the germline V gene. In nucleotides, the CDR3 is TGCGCCAGCAGTGGTAGGACAGGGGGTACAGACGAGCAGTACTTC. Translation: CASSGRTGGTDEQYF.

The CDR3 loop is CASSPRETGSNQPQHF. DNA of the CDR3: TGCGCCAGCAGCCCCAGGGAAACAGGGAGCAATCAGCCCCAGCATTTT. V gene TRBV4-1 combines with J gene TRBJ1-5; D possibly corresponds to TRBD1 (6 bases). The germline V gene encodes CDR1 MGHRA and CDR2 YSYEKL. V lost 4 bases, J lost 1 base, and 14 bases lay in between. The CDR3 extends over 16 amino acids.

This rearrangement joins TRBV6-1 to TRBJ1-5; D perhaps matches TRBD1 (5 bases). V shed 1 base and J shed 4 bases, with 8 bases lying between them. Germline lookup yields CDR1 MNHNS and CDR2 SASEGT. This CDR3 region has 14 residues. The CDR3 DNA follows: TGTGCCAGCAGTGAAGAGGAGGGGAATCAGCCCCAGCATTTT. Protein sequence: CASSEEEGNQPQHF.

V is TRBV29-1 and J is TRBJ2-7; possibly TRBD2 for D (5 bases). Trimming removed 4 bases at V and 2 bases at J, with 12 bases between. The length of the CDR3 is 13 residues. Germline V gene sequence: CDR1 SQVTM, CDR2 ANQGSEA. This CDR3 reads CSVVGVFTYEQYF. CDR3 bases: TGCAGCGTTGTCGGGGTCTTTACCTACGAGCAGTACTTC.

This chain joins TRBV5-8 and TRBJ2-3, with TRBD1 identical over 9 bases. CDR1 SGHTS and CDR2 YDEGEE come from the germline V gene. The CDR3 contains 16 residues. With V trimmed by 1 base and J by 2 bases, 5 bases remained unmatched. CDR3 coding DNA: TGTGCCAGCAGCTTGAAGGGACAGGGTTACACAGATACGCAGTATTTT. Its translation: CASSLKGQGYTDTQYF.

The rearrangement links TRBV18 to TRBJ2-1; TRBD2 matches at 9 bases. Germline values: CDR1 KGHSH, CDR2 LQKENI. The ends lost 0 bases at V and 3 bases at J; junction bases unmatched: 0. This CDR3 comprises 15 residues. The CDR3 DNA reads as TGTGCCAGCTCACCACCTAGCGGGAGCTACAATGAGCAGTTCTTC. Its protein product is CASSPPSGSYNEQFF.

For the CDR3, the DNA is TGTGCCAGCAGCTCTCGACAGGGGGCCCACTATGGCTACACCTTC. Encoded protein: CASSSRQGAHYGYTF. The chain combines TRBV7-9 with TRBJ1-2; TRBD1 matches at 10 bases. Germline CDR1 is SEHNR and CDR2 is FQNEAQ (reference sequence). The CDR3 is 15 residues long. The junction had 5 bases not matched to a gene; V was cut back by 4 bases and J by 3 bases. Drawing the rest from reference TRBV7-9 and TRBJ1-2, the complete variable domain is DTGVSQNPRHKITKRGQNVTFRCDPISEHNRLYWYRQTLGQGPEFLTYFQNEAQLEKSRLLSDRFSAERPKGSFSTLEIQRTEQGDSAMYLCASSSRQGAHYGYTFGSGTRLTVV.

The chain has TRBV7-9 and TRBJ1-1; D might be TRBD1 (6 bases). In germline, CDR1 is SEHNR, CDR2 FQNEAQ (reference sequence). This CDR3 has 15 amino acids. V was clipped by 5 bases and J by 4 bases, with 17 bases between them. The chain's CDR3 is CASSPIQTGFTEAFF. The CDR3, as DNA: TGTGCCAGCAGCCCGATCCAAACAGGGTTCACTGAAGCTTTCTTT. The entire variable domain, with the rest obtained from reference TRBV7-9 and TRBJ1-1, is as follows: DTGVSQNPRHKITKRGQNVTFRCDPISEHNRLYWYRQTLGQGPEFLTYFQNEAQLEKSRLLSDRFSAERPKGSFSTLEIQRTEQGDSAMYLCASSPIQTGFTEAFFGQGTRLTVV.

This clone has only one observation. V is TRBV7-2 and J is TRBJ2-1, with 10 bases fitting TRBD2. The CDR3 consists of 17 residues. The germline CDR1 and CDR2 sequences are SGHTA and FQGNSA. V gave up 0 bases and J gave up 3 bases; unmatched junction bases: 5. CDR3 amino acids: CASSLAGPSGGYNEQFF. The CDR3 bases are TGTGCCAGCAGCTTAGCGGGGCCTAGCGGGGGCTACAATGAGCAGTTCTTC.

In this sample, this clone turned up once. The genes are TRBV7-6 and TRBJ2-5; no clear D. The tail of the sequence fits TRBJ2-7 better, so the J call may be wrong. CDR3 size: 15 residues. Germline V gene sequence: CDR1 SGHVS, CDR2 FNYEAQ. Here the CDR3 DNA reads TGTGCCAGCAGCTTAGGTGGTGGCCAGGCTTACGAGCAGTACTTC. It is translated as CASSLGGGQAYEQYF.

This clone was detected a few times. The chain links TRBV5-6 to TRBJ1-1; D is unclear. The CDR3 is 12 residues long. The germline V and J ends were trimmed by 0 bases and 10 bases, with 10 bases remaining between them. Per the germline V gene, CDR1 is SGHDT and CDR2 is YYEEEE. The CDR3 nucleotides are TGTGCCAGCAGCTTGGGTGGGCTGGGAGCTTTCTTT. It specifies CASSLGGLGAFF.

The rearrangement joins TRBV11-2 to TRBJ2-7; possibly TRBD2 for D (5 bases). Germline CDR1 reads SGHAT; CDR2 reads FQNNGV. Trimming pared 0 bases from V and 5 bases from J, leaving 14 bases between. This CDR3 region has 15 residues. The DNA for the CDR3 is TGTGCCAGCAGCTTAGACGTCCCGGACTGTAACGAGCAGTACTTC. This sequence encodes CASSLDVPDCNEQYF.

This chain uses TRBV11-2 with TRBJ1-2; D gene ambiguous. V was shortened by 3 bases and J by 1 base, with 15 bases between the two germline ends. The V gene's germline CDR1 is SGHAT and CDR2 FQNNGV. The CDR3 has 16 residues. The CDR3 DNA reads TGTGCCAGCAGCTTTAGAGAGGCACGGTTTAACTATGGCTACACCTTC. The encoded protein is CASSFREARFNYGYTF.

This clone was observed once. The chain uses TRBV28 and TRBJ1-5; 11 bases are shared with TRBD1. The CDR3 is made up of 16 amino acids. Losses at the gene ends were 3 bases for V and 3 bases for J; bases not matched to a gene: 4. The germline V gene has CDR1 MDHEN and CDR2 SYDVKM. This CDR3 is CASSLWDRGVNQPQHF. The DNA for the CDR3 is TGTGCCAGCAGTTTGTGGGACAGGGGGGTCAATCAGCCCCAGCATTTT. The full variable domain, completed using reference TRBV28 and TRBJ1-5, is DVKVTQSSRYLVKRTGEKVFLECVQDMDHENMFWYRQDPGLGLRLIYFSYDVKMKEKGDIPEGYSVSREKKERFSLILESASTNQTSMYLCASSLWDRGVNQPQHFGDGTRLSIL.

The chain couples TRBV7-2 to TRBJ2-7, with 10 nucleotides matching TRBD2. Germline CDR1 and CDR2: SGHTA and FQGNSA. The J segment lost 2 bases and the V segment lost 5 bases, leaving 6 bases of the junction unmatched. CDR3 size: 15 residues. CDR3 coding DNA: TGTGCCAGCAGCCCCCAAGGGACTAGCGCCTACGAGCAGTACTTC. This translates into CASSPQGTSAYEQYF.

This clone was seen more than once but under ten times. The V call is TRBV7-9, the J call TRBJ1-4; D remains ambiguous. Trimming cost V 0 bases and J 8 bases, with 7 bases left between them. Germline V gene lookup returns CDR1 SEHNR and CDR2 FQNEAQ (reference sequence). The CDR3 length is 13 residues. The CDR3 sequence: CASSLASSEKLFF. Written as DNA, the CDR3 is TGTGCCAGCAGCTTAGCTTCGAGCGAAAAACTGTTTTTT.